Detailed here is one T cell receptor (beta chain). Antigen specificity is unknown. The germline V gene has CDR1 SGDLS and CDR2 YYNGEE. CDR3 size: 16 residues. Trimming cost V 0 bases and J 0 bases, with 9 bases left between them. This sample was taken from a study of cytotoxic CD8 clonotypes in ibrutinib-treated CLL. The wider study: Patient counts were ten to eleven relapsed/refractory, roughly 15 treatment-naive and around 17 IGHV unmutated. Study results and limitations: At baseline, clonality was higher than in age-matched healthy donors and correlated with CD8+ counts.

Here immunoSEQ multiplex PCR was the method, and the copy in TCRdb shows in-frame clones only, minus some. The sample lists about 310,000 clones, more than 65% occurring once. This clonotype originated in a human donor with chronic lymphocytic leukemia. The chain employs TRBV9 and TRBJ2-2; D gene uncertain. Specimen: PBMCs, collected before ibrutinib treatment. The CDR3 DNA is TGTGCCAGCAGCGTAGTTCTAGGGTCGAACACCGGGGAGCTGTTTTTT. Translating it yields CASSVVLGSNTGELFF.